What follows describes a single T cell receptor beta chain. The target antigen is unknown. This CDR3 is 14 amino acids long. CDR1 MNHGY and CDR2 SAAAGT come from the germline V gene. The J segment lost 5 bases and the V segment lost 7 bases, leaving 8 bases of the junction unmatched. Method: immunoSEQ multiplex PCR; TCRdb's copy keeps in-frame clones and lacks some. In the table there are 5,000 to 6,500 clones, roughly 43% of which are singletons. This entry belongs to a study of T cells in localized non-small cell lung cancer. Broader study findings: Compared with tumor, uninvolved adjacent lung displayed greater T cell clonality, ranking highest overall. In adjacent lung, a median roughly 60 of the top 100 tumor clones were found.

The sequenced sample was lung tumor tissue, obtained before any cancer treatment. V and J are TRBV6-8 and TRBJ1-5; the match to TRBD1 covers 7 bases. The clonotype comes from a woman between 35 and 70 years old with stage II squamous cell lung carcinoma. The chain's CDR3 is CASIGQEFHQPQHF. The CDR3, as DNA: TGTGCCAGCATCGGACAGGAGTTCCATCAGCCCCAGCATTTT.